This T cell receptor (beta chain) was recorded in a study of cytomegalovirus exposure and HLA in healthy donors. At the level of the study: Caucasian-associated ancestry cluster membership applied to 75% to 85% of around 400 genotyped donors.

Study conclusions and caveats: Cytomegalovirus status was reportedly diagnosed by the classifier with high sensitivity and specificity.

A word on this clone: The antigen remains unidentified.

Use of 60 Vbeta and 13 Jbeta primers characterized the PCR. Assay used: immunoSEQ multiplex PCR; TCRdb lists only in-frame clones, some missing. The sample records about 190,000 clones, around 77% being singletons. This clonotype originated in a woman under 30 in good health and CMV-seronegative. Source material: PBMCs.

CDR3 sequence: CASRALAATYEQYF. The CDR3 DNA reads as TGTGCCTCCCGAGCGCTAGCGGCAACCTACGAGCAGTACTTC. The rearrangement uses TRBV10-3 and TRBJ2-7; TRBD2 matches 7 bases. Trimming cost V 11 bases and J 2 bases; bases outside gene matches: 12. Germline CDR1 is ENHRY and CDR2 is SYGVKD. CDR3 length: 14 amino acids.